This TCR beta chain stems from a study of blood T cell repertoires in COVID-19. Assay: immunoSEQ multiplex PCR; the TCRdb copy retains only in-frame clones and omits some. Found here are a few hundred thousand clones, roughly 87% of them singletons; the top ten hold around 3%. Germline V gene lookup returns CDR1 LNHDA and CDR2 SQIVND (reference sequence). This CDR3 is 13 amino acids long. Trimming removed 5 bases at V and 2 bases at J, with 8 bases between. The sequenced material came from PBMCs or T cells enriched from blood (not recorded which). This chain joins TRBV19 and TRBJ2-3; D is ambiguous. This clonotype originated in a young woman who had recovered from COVID-19. In nucleotides, the CDR3 is TGTGCCAGTAGTCTAAGAGTCACAGATACGCAGTATTTT. Residues: CASSLRVTDTQYF.